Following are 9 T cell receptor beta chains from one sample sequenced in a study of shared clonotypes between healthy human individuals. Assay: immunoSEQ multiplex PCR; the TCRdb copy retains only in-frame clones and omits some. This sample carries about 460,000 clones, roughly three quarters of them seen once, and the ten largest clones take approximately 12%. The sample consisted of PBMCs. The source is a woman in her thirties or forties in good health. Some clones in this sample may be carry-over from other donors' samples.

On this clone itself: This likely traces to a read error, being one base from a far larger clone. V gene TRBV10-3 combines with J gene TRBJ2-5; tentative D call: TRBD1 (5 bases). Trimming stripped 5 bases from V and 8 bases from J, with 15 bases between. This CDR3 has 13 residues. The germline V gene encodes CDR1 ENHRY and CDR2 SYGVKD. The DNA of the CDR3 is TGTGCCATCAGTAAGGACACCTCAGGCACCCAGTACTTC. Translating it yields CAISKDTSGTQYF.

CDR3 region: CASSVQGGTEPQHF. The CDR3 bases are TGTGCCAGCAGTGTACAGGGGGGAACGGAGCCCCAGCATTTT. V usage is TRBV2 and J usage is TRBJ1-5; TRBD1 matches at 8 bases. Germline V gene sequence: CDR1 SNHLY, CDR2 FYNNEI. This CDR3 is 14 amino acids long. After removal of 4 bases from V and 8 bases from J, the junction contained 7 bases not matched to a gene.

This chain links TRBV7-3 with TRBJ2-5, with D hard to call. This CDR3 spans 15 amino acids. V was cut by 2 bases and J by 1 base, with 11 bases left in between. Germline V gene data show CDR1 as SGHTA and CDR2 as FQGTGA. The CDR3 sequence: CASSLFGVSQETQYF. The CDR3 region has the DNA TGTGCCAGCAGCTTATTTGGGGTGAGCCAAGAGACCCAGTACTTC.

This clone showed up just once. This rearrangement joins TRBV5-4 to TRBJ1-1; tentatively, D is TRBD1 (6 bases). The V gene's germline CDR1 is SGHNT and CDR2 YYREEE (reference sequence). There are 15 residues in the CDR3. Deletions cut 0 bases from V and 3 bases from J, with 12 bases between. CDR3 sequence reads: CASSLGPGQYTEAFF. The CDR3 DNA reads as TGTGCCAGCAGCTTGGGCCCCGGACAGTACACTGAAGCTTTCTTT. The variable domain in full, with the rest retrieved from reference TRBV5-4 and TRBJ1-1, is ETGVTQSPTHLIKTRGQQVTLRCSSQSGHNTVSWYQQALGQGPQFIFQYYREEENGRGNFPPRFSGLQFPNYSSELNVNALELDDSALYLCASSLGPGQYTEAFFGQGTRLTVV.

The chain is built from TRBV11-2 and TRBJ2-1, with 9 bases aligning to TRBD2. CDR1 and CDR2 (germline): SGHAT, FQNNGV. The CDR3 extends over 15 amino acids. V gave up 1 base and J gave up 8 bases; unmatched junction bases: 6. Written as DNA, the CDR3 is TGTGCCAGCAGCTTAGTAGGGACTAGCATGGATGAGCAGTTCTTC. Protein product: CASSLVGTSMDEQFF.

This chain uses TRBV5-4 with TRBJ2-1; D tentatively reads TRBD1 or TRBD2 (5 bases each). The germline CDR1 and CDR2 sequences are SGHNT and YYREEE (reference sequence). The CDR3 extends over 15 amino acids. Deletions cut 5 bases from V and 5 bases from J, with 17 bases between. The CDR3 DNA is TGTGCCAGCAGTCCCCCGAGGGGCGGAAACAATGAGCAGTTCTTC. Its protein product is CASSPPRGGNNEQFF.

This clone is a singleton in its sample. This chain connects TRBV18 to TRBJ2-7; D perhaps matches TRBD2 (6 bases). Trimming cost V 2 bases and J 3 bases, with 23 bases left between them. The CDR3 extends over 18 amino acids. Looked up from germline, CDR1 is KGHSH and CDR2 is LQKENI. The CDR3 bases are TGTGCCAGCTCACCATATTTGAGTCAGGGAGGAGTGTACTACGAGCAGTACTTC. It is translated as CASSPYLSQGGVYYEQYF.

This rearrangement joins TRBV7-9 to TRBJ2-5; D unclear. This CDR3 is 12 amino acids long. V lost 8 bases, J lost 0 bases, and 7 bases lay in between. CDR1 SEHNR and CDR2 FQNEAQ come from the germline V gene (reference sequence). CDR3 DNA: TGTGCCAGCTCACCCAACCAAGAGACCCAGTACTTC. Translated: CASSPNQETQYF.

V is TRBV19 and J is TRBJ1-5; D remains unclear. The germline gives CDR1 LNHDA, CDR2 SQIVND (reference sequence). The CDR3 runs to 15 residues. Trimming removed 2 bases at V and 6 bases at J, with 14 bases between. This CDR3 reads CASSIWEGGSQPQHF. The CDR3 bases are TGTGCCAGTAGTATATGGGAGGGAGGGAGTCAGCCCCAGCATTTT.